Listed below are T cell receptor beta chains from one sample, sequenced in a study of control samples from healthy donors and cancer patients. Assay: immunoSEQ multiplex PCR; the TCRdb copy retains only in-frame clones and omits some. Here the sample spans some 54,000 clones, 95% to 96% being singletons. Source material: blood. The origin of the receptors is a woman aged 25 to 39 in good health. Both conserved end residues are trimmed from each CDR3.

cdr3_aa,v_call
ASSLTTLAAGGQQF,TRBV27
ASSHSSGKSGNTIY,TRBV6-5
SVFNPGTEAF,TRBV29-1
ASSLEPGVTEAF,TRBV11-2
ASSLGDSADTQY,TRBV5-5
ASSSGGQETQY,TRBV5-1
ASSIGAGEKLF,TRBV19
ASSFWRTKSYEQY,TRBV28
AWSVRLGDYT,TRBV30
ASSLGPGYDGYT,TRBV28
ASSTLTSGSYEQY,TRBV19
ASSLGGGNTEAF,TRBV27
AGRRAGAFYEQY,TRBV12-5
ASSLEPSGANVLT,TRBV5-5
ASSKEREGGYNEQF,TRBV21-1
ATKQGNYGYT,TRBV2
ASSLGVGVGNTIY,TRBV28
ASSWGAGTEAF,TRBV27
ASSRLAEETQY,TRBV12-3/TRBV12-4
ASSGYLLDEQF,TRBV2
ASSQDLGAWTEAF,TRBV3-1/TRBV3-2
ASSEITGSSYEQY,TRBV5-1
ASSMTSSEQF,TRBV7-3
ASSLTLGGQPGAF,TRBV5-1
ASSSRTGGGEQY,TRBV5-1
ASSPGLAANTGELF,TRBV5-1
AISEVGDTQY,TRBV10-3
ASSESGGSNYGYT,TRBV2
ASSLSSREGTYEQY,TRBV27
ASSDSFSYEQY,TRBV6-5
ASSEDNSGANVLT,TRBV6-1
ATLKENTNTEAF,TRBV11-2
AKDRGSYNEQF,TRBV21-1
ASSTRLASNTGELF,TRBV27
ASSLLAEPYEQY,TRBV13
ASSESTNLDEQF,TRBV10-1
ASTSGVYEQY,TRBV7-9
ATRLAGEYNEQF,TRBV28
ASSLEAKRSETQY,TRBV7-6
ASSLQGIEKLF,TRBV7-9
ASNDRVGGYT,TRBV19
ASSPGHQETQY,TRBV11-2
ASSYGTPNYGYT,TRBV6-5
ASSPRTGATEAF,TRBV4-1
ASRSGGAYNEQF,TRBV27
ASSLGSGSSSTDTQY,TRBV7-9
ASSTGTSGVYEQY,TRBV9
ASSPGTSGRSSYNEQF,TRBV7-3
ASSLVGGGVSTDTQY,TRBV5-1
ASSQDREVRQPQH,TRBV4-2
ASSLSLAAYEQY,TRBV5-6
ASSTTVTNSGANVLT,TRBV5-5
ASSPTQGYEQF,TRBV19
ASSQPPNSGRRTYNEQF,TRBV6-6
ASSSGHSYEQY,TRBV27
ASRTSQEAF,TRBV28